This record concerns one TCR beta chain sequence. TCRdb keeps only in-frame clones here, not all; method: immunoSEQ multiplex PCR. The sample carries approximately 65,000 clones, around 87% recorded once. CDR3 length: 12 residues. The germline gives CDR1 SNHLY, CDR2 FYNNEI. V was shortened by 6 bases and J by 6 bases, with 10 bases between the two germline ends. The data were obtained in a study of technical replicates of blood from four donors. Specimen: PBMCs. The chain links TRBV2 to TRBJ2-3, with a tentative D call TRBD2 (7 bases). This receptor was identified in a human donor in good health. Some clones in this sample may be carry-over from other donors' samples. CDR3 region: CASRGGGDTQYF. The CDR3 nucleotides are TGTGCCAGCAGAGGGGGGGGTGATACGCAGTATTTT.